This TCR beta chain came from a study of blood T cell repertoires in COVID-19. In the study overall: COVID-19 samples collected from the United States, Italy and Spain covered acute and convalescent phases.

How the authors handled the data: Amplification of reference gene primers provided the estimated nucleated cell counts. Libraries were prepared by immunoSEQ multiplex PCR; TCRdb keeps only in-frame clonotypes and omits some of them. V and J calls and clone size are copied from that table; D and trimming were computed from the DNA. The data contain roughly 100,000 clones, approximately 84% of them singletons. V gave up 4 bases and J gave up 4 bases; unmatched junction bases: 6. The CDR3 runs 14 residues. Germline assignment: CDR1 SGHRS and CDR2 YFSETQ. The TCR sequence derives from a man aged 60 to 69 with acute or convalescent COVID-19. The gene calls are TRBV5-1 and TRBJ1-1; TRBD1 aligns across 8 bases. Sequencing was done on a sample of peripheral blood. CDR3 protein: CASSIGQGGTEAFF. The DNA for the CDR3 is TGCGCCAGCAGCATTGGACAGGGCGGCACTGAAGCTTTCTTT.